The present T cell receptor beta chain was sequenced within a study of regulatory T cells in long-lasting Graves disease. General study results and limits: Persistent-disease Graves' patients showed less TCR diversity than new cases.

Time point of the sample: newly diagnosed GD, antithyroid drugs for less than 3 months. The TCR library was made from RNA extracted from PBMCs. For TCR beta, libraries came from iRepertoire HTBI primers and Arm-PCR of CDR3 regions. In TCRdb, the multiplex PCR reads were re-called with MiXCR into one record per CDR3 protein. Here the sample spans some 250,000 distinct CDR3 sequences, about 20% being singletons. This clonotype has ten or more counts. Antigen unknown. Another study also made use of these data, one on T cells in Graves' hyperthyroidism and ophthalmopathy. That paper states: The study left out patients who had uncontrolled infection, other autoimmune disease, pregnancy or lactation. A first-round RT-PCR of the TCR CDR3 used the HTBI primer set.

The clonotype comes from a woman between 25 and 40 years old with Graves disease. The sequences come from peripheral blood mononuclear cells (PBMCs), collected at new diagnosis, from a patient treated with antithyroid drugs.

CDR3 sequence (DNA): TGTGCCAGCAGCTACCGGGACAGGGCCTACGAGCAGTACTTC. Translation gives CASSYRDRAYEQYF. This chain links TRBV7-2 with TRBJ2-7, with TRBD1 matching 9 bases. V shed 4 bases and J 2 bases; nucleotides not matched to a gene: 3. The CDR3 sequence is 14 residues long. Looked up from germline, CDR1 is SGHTA and CDR2 is FQGNSA. The full variable domain, with the rest looked up from reference TRBV7-2 and TRBJ2-7, is GAGVSQSPSNKVTEKGKDVELRCDPISGHTALYWYRQSLGQGLEFLIYFQGNSAPDKSGLPSDRFSAERTGGSVSTLTIQRTQQEDSAVYLCASSYRDRAYEQYFGPGTRLTVT.